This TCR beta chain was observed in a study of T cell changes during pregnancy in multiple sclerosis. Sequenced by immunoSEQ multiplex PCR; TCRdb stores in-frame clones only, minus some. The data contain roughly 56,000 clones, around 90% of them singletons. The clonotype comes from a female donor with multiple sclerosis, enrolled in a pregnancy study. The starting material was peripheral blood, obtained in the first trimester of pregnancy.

CDR3: CASSIAEGSYEQYF. The CDR3 DNA follows: TGTGCCAGTAGTATAGCGGAGGGCTCCTACGAGCAGTACTTC. The chain has TRBV19 and TRBJ2-7; tentatively, D is TRBD2 (6 bases). The CDR3 extends over 14 amino acids. Trimming took off 1 base at V and 0 bases at J, with 7 bases between the two ends. Germline CDR1 LNHDA, CDR2 SQIVND (reference sequence).